Here is one T cell receptor beta chain with its context. This CDR3 has 18 residues. J gave up 1 base and V 4 bases, and 9 bases lay outside the gene matches. Per germline, CDR1 SGHRS and CDR2 YFSETQ. The data belong to a study of blood T cell repertoires in COVID-19. Sequenced by immunoSEQ multiplex PCR; TCRdb stores in-frame clones only, minus some. The table records about 250,000 clones, 70% to 90% of them present only once. This rearrangement joins TRBV5-1 to TRBJ2-1, with TRBD2 identical over 12 bases. The source material was PBMCs or T cells enriched from blood (not recorded which). This clonotype was obtained from a woman aged 45-59 years with acute COVID-19. CDR3 in amino acids: CASSPRTSGGLSYNEQFF. The CDR3 coding sequence is TGCGCCAGCAGCCCTCGAACTAGCGGGGGGTTATCCTACAATGAGCAGTTCTTC.